A selection of T cell receptor beta chains follows, all from one sample in a study of blood T cell repertoires in COVID-19. TCRdb's copy holds only in-frame clones and misses some; the assay was immunoSEQ multiplex PCR. The sample contains more than 80,000 clones, around nine tenths of which appear only once. Material for sequencing was peripheral blood. The receptors originated from a man aged 35 to 55 with acute or convalescent COVID-19. The CDR3 runs from the conserved cysteine through the conserved F or W. The D gene is left open where the match is weak. The listing skips clone size in some rows; elsewhere it reads once, few, many or a size class.

V gene,clone size,D gene,J gene,CDR3 DNA,CDR3 protein
TRBV7-2,-,-,TRBJ1-3,TGTGCCAGCAGTTCGGCGGCAGACCCCTCTGGAAACACCATATATTTT,CASSSAADPSGNTIYF
TRBV2,few,-,TRBJ2-3,TGTGCCAGCAGCGTCGCAGATACGCAGTATTTT,CASSVADTQYF
TRBV2,-,-,TRBJ2-1,TGTGCCAGCAGGGGGCTGGTAGCGGCCTACAATGAGCAGTTCTTC,CASRGLVAAYNEQFF
TRBV30,-,-,TRBJ1-1,TGTGCCTGGAGTGGTGGAGAAGGCACTGAAGCTTTCTTT,CAWSGGEGTEAFF
TRBV6-5,few,TRBD1,TRBJ2-3,TGTGCCAGCACCGAAGACAGGGGACCCTGGGCGCAGTATTTT,CASTEDRGPWAQYF
TRBV12-5,once,-,TRBJ1-5,TGTGCTAGTGGTTTAGGCCAGGTGGGTCAGCCCCAGCATTTT,CASGLGQVGQPQHF
TRBV19,once,TRBD2,TRBJ2-3,TGTGCCAGTAGTATAGCACTAGCGGGGGGGCAGACAGATACGCAGTATTTT,CASSIALAGGQTDTQYF
TRBV19,once,-,TRBJ2-1,TGTGCCAGTAGTATTTTTCCGGGAGTGTACAATGAGCAGTTCTTC,CASSIFPGVYNEQFF
TRBV7-2,-,TRBD2,TRBJ2-1,TGTGCCAGCAGCACACGGACTAGCGGGCCCTGGGGATATGAGCAGTTCTTC,CASSTRTSGPWGYEQFF
TRBV19,-,TRBD2,TRBJ2-1,TGTGCCAGTCGGACTAGCGGGGGGGCCCGCGAGCAGTTCTTC,CASRTSGGAREQFF
TRBV7-8,-,TRBD2,TRBJ2-1,TGTGCCAGCAGCACCCCGGGACTAGCGGGGAACAATGAGCAGTTCTTC,CASSTPGLAGNNEQFF
TRBV2,-,-,TRBJ1-1,TGTGCCAGCACCTCCCTCCCCGGGGCTGAAGCTTTCTTT,CASTSLPGAEAFF
TRBV18,-,-,TRBJ1-1,TGTGCCAGCTCACCGGGGGGGGACACTGAAGCTTTCTTT,CASSPGGDTEAFF
TRBV5-1,-,-,TRBJ2-3,TGCGCCAGCAGCCCCGGTCGGGGCGGGGCAGATACGCAGTATTTT,CASSPGRGGADTQYF
TRBV7-2,-,TRBD2,TRBJ2-3,TGTGCCAGCAGCTCCCCACTAGCGGGGGGCACAGATACGCAGTATTTT,CASSSPLAGGTDTQYF
TRBV12-3/TRBV12-4,-,-,TRBJ1-2,TGTGCCAGCAGTTTCCGGGGGAGCTATGGCTACACCTTC,CASSFRGSYGYTF